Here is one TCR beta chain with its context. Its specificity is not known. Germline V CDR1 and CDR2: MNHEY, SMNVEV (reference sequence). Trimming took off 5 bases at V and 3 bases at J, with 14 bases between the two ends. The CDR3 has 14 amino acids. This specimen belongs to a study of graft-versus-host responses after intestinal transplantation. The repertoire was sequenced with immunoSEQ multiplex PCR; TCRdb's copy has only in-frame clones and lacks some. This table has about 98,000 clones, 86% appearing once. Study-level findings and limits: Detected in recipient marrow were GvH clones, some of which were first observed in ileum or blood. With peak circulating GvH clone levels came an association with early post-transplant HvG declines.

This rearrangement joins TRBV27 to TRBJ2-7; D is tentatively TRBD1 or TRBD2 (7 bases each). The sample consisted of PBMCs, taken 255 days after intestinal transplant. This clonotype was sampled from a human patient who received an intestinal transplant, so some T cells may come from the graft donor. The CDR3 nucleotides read TGTGCCAGCAGTCCCGACAGGGAGGGCTACGAGCAGTACTTC. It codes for CASSPDREGYEQYF.